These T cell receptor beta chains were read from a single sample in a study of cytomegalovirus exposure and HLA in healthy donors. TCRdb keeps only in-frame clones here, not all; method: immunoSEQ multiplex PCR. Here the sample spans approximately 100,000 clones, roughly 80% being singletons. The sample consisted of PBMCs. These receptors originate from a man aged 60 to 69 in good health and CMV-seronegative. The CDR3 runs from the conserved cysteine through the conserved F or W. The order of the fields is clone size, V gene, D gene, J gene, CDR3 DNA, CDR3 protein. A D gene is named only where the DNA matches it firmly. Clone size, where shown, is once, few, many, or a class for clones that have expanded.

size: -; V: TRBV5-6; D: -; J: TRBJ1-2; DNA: TGTGCCAGCAGCTTGTGGGAGGGACTCTATGGCTACACCTTC; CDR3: CASSLWEGLYGYTF
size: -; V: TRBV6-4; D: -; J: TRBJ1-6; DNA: TGTGCCAGCAGTGTGCCCCGGGGTGTCAGGGGAAGGGGGACTAATTCACCCCTCCACTTT; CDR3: CASSVPRGVRGRGTNSPLHF
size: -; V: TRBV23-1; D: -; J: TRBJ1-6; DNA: TGCGCCAGCAGTCAACCAGGGGAACCCTATAATTCACCCCTCCACTTT; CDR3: CASSQPGEPYNSPLHF
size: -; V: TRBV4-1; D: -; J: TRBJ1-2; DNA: TGCGCCAGCAGCGGACTAATCCATGGCTACACCTTC; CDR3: CASSGLIHGYTF
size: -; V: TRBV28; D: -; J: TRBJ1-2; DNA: TGTGCCAGCAGTTTAGACAGCACTAACTATGGCTACACCTTC; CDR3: CASSLDSTNYGYTF
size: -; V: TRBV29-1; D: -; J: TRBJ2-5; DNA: TGCAGCGTTGTGGGCAGCCAAGAGACCCAGTACTTC; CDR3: CSVVGSQETQYF
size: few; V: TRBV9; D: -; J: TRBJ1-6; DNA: TGTGCCAGCAGCGTAGTACCCCAGGGCTCACCCCTCCACTTT; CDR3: CASSVVPQGSPLHF
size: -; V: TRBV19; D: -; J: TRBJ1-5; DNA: TGTGCCAGTAGTATCCAGGTTAGCAATCAGCCCCAGCATTTT; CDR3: CASSIQVSNQPQHF
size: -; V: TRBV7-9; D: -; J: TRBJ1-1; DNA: TGTGCCAGCAGCCCCGACCCATCGGGCACTGAAGCTTTCTTT; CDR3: CASSPDPSGTEAFF
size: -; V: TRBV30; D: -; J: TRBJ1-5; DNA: TGTGCCTGGAGTGTAAACAGAAATCAGCCCCAGCATTTT; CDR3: CAWSVNRNQPQHF